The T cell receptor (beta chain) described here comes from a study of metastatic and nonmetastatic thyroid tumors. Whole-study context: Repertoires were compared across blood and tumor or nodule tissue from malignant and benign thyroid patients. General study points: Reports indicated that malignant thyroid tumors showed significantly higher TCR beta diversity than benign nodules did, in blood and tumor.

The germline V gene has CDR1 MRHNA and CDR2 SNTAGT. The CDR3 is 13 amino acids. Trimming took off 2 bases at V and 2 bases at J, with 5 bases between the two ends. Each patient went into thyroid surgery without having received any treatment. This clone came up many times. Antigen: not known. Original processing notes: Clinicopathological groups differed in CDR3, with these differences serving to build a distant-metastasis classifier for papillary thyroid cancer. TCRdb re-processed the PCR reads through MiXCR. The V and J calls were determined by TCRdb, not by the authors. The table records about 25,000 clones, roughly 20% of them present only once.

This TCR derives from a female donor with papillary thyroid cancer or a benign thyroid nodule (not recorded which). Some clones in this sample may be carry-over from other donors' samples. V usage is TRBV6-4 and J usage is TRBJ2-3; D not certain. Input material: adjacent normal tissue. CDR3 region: CASSDRATDTQYF. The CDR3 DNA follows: TGTGCCAGCAGTGACAGGGCCACAGATACGCAGTATTTT.